The 18 T cell receptor beta chains below come from one sample, sequenced in a study of neurological immune-mediated disorders. TCRdb ran MiXCR on the 5' RACE reads and lists one entry per CDR3 protein. The sample lists fewer than 85,000 distinct CDR3 sequences, 5% to 5.5% occurring once. Sequencing input: PBMCs. These TCRs come from a woman aged 25-40 years with multiple sclerosis.

This clonotype was seen repeatedly, ten times or more. V gene TRBV5-1 combines with J gene TRBJ1-2; D may be TRBD1 (6 bases). Trimming removed 4 bases at V and 8 bases at J, with 15 bases between. This CDR3 has 13 residues. Germline values: CDR1 SGHRS, CDR2 YFSETQ. CDR3 coding DNA: TGCGCCAGCAGCCCAGGGACATCTGGGGGCTACACCTTC. It yields the protein CASSPGTSGGYTF.

This clonotype was detected ten times or more. V and J are TRBV18 and TRBJ2-3; D uncertain. The CDR3 has 13 residues. V was clipped by 1 base and J by 3 bases, with 5 bases between them. Germline values: CDR1 KGHSH, CDR2 LQKENI. In nucleotides, the CDR3 is TGTGCCAGCTCACCACGTGGGACAGATACGCAGTATTTT. This sequence encodes CASSPRGTDTQYF.

The chain recombines TRBV2 with TRBJ2-5; D call uncertain. Deletions cut 2 bases from V and 3 bases from J, with 10 bases between. In germline, CDR1 is SNHLY, CDR2 FYNNEI. This CDR3 is 14 amino acids long. The CDR3 nucleotides are TGTGCCAGCAGTGAATTGGTTTCTAAAGAGACCCAGTACTTC. The encoded protein is CASSELVSKETQYF.

This clonotype has at least ten counts. The J gene is TRBJ2-5, the V gene TRBV24-1, with 7 bases aligning to TRBD1. V lost 3 bases, J lost 2 bases, and 2 bases stayed unmatched. The germline V gene has CDR1 KGHDR and CDR2 SFDVKD. This CDR3 spans 14 amino acids. The CDR3 DNA sequence: TGTGCCACCAGTGATCCGGGACAGCAAGAGACCCAGTACTTC. Protein product: CATSDPGQQETQYF.

At least ten counts were recorded for this clonotype. The gene calls are TRBV5-1 and TRBJ2-2; D call uncertain. The CDR3 runs 12 residues. V lost 6 bases to trimming and J lost 7 bases, with 10 bases between them. CDR1 is SGHRS and CDR2 is YFSETQ in the germline V gene. CDR3 protein: CASTFALGELFF. DNA for the CDR3: TGCGCCAGCACCTTCGCCCTCGGGGAGCTGTTTTTT.

A remark on this clonotype: A much larger clone lies a single base off, so this may be a read error. The rearrangement links TRBV28 to TRBJ1-2; 12 bases line up with TRBD1. There are 14 residues in the CDR3. Germline V lookup: CDR1 MDHEN, CDR2 SYDVKM. CDR3 region: CANSRDRGLGGYTF. CDR3 DNA: TGTGCCAACAGTCGGGACAGGGGGCTGGGCGGCTACACCTTC.

This clonotype was detected ten times or more. This chain connects TRBV7-3 to TRBJ2-1; D is unclear. This CDR3 has 11 amino acids. The V end was cut by 6 bases, the J end by 8 bases, with 8 bases between. Germline loops: CDR1 SGHTA, CDR2 FQGTGA. The CDR3 sequence: CASSSGYEQFF. As DNA, the CDR3 is TGTGCCAGCAGTTCCGGATATGAGCAGTTCTTC.

This clonotype was counted many times. This chain joins TRBV9 and TRBJ2-3; 8 positions agree with TRBD2. Per germline, CDR1 SGDLS and CDR2 YYNGEE. After removal of 4 bases from V and 0 bases from J, the junction contained 10 bases not matched to a gene. The CDR3 covers 17 residues. This CDR3 reads CASSSRGGVLSTDTQYF. For the CDR3, the DNA is TGTGCCAGCAGCAGCCGGGGGGGCGTTTTGAGCACAGATACGCAGTATTTT.

The J gene is TRBJ2-5, the V gene TRBV5-1, with 9 bases fitting TRBD2. This CDR3 has 17 amino acids. Germline CDR1 is SGHRS and CDR2 is YFSETQ. Trimming at V came to 0 bases and at J to 4 bases, leaving 10 bases not matched to a gene. For the CDR3, the DNA is TGCGCCAGCAGCTTGGGGTTAGCGGGAGTACGTGGAGAGACCCAGTACTTC. Translation gives CASSLGLAGVRGETQYF.

At least ten counts were recorded for this clonotype. The gene calls are TRBV20-1 and TRBJ2-1; 12 positions match TRBD2. The trim removed 0 bases at V and 4 bases at J, leaving 10 bases unmatched. The germline CDR1 and CDR2 sequences are DFQATT and SNEGSKA (reference sequence). The length of the CDR3 is 18 residues. Written as DNA, the CDR3 is TGCAGTGCTAGAGACTCAAAACTAGCGGGAGGACCGTACAATGAGCAGTTCTTC. Amino acids: CSARDSKLAGGPYNEQFF.

This clonotype was observed many times. The rearrangement links TRBV30 to TRBJ1-1, with 11 bases lining up with TRBD1. The CDR3 is made up of 14 amino acids. Germline CDR1 reads GTSNPN; CDR2 reads SVGIG (reference sequence). With V trimmed by 3 bases and J by 6 bases, 6 bases remained unmatched. CDR3 sequence reads: CAWSDGQGASEAFF. The CDR3 DNA reads as TGTGCCTGGAGCGACGGACAGGGGGCATCTGAAGCTTTCTTT.

The chain has TRBV3-1 and TRBJ2-3, with D unclear. This CDR3 is built from 15 residues. CDR1 and CDR2 (germline): LGHDT, YNNKEL (reference sequence). Trimming removed 2 bases from V and 3 bases from J, with 12 bases in between. The CDR3 DNA sequence: TGTGCCAGCAGCCAACAACACAGCGCGACAGATACGCAGTATTTT. Protein: CASSQQHSATDTQYF.

This clonotype was seen a handful of times. A clone one base away is much larger, so this may be a read error. V is TRBV5-1 and J is TRBJ2-5; TRBD2 matches at 8 bases. The germline CDR1 and CDR2 sequences are SGHRS and YFSETQ. CDR3 length: 15 amino acids. The CDR3 sequence: CASTTTGGARENQYF. The DNA for the CDR3 is TGCGCCAGCACAACCACCGGGGGGGCGCGGGAGAACCAGTACTTC. The full variable domain, its missing parts supplied by reference TRBV5-1 and TRBJ2-5, is KAGVTQTPRYLIKTRGQQVTLSCSPISGHRSVSWYQQTPGQGLQFLFEYFSETQRNKGNFPGRFSGRQFSNSRSEMNVSTLELGDSALYLCASTTTGGARENQYFGPGTRLLVL.

This clonotype was observed a few times. The J gene is TRBJ1-1, the V gene TRBV12-3 or TRBV12-4; TRBD1 matches at 8 bases. Trimming removed 4 bases from V and 3 bases from J; junction bases left unmatched: 4. The CDR3 runs 14 residues. CDR3: CASSSRGLHTEAFF. DNA of the CDR3: TGTGCCAGCAGTTCCAGGGGGCTGCACACTGAAGCTTTCTTT.

This clonotype was detected many times. The rearrangement uses TRBV4-2 and TRBJ2-3; D remains unclear. Germline loops: CDR1 LGHNA, CDR2 YNFKEQ. The CDR3 has 13 amino acids. Deletions cut 0 bases from V and 6 bases from J, with 7 bases between. The DNA of the CDR3 is TGTGCCAGCAGCCAAGAATTAAGGGATACGCAGTATTTT. It encodes CASSQELRDTQYF.

This clonotype was counted at least ten times. The CDR3 bases are TGTGCCAGCAGTTTAATAGCAGGGTCTGGGGCCAACGTCCTGACTTTC. Protein product: CASSLIAGSGANVLTF. The V gene is TRBV28, the J gene TRBJ2-6; maybe TRBD1 (5 bases). Germline assignment: CDR1 MDHEN and CDR2 SYDVKM. Trimming shortened V by 2 bases and J by 1 base, and 9 bases separated the two germline ends. CDR3 length equals 16 residues. Full variable domain (rest looked up from reference TRBV28 and TRBJ2-6): DVKVTQSSRYLVKRTGEKVFLECVQDMDHENMFWYRQDPGLGLRLIYFSYDVKMKEKGDIPEGYSVSREKKERFSLILESASTNQTSMYLCASSLIAGSGANVLTFGAGSRLTVL.

Within the sample, this clonotype is medium-sized. The CDR3 loop reads CASSLGKLSKNIQYF. The CDR3 region has the DNA TGTGCCAGCAGTTTAGGAAAGCTCTCCAAAAACATTCAGTACTTC. J is TRBJ2-4 and V is TRBV12-3 or TRBV12-4; D call uncertain. Trimming cost V 1 base and J 2 bases, with 9 bases left between them. The CDR3 totals 15 residues.

The V gene is TRBV5-6, the J gene TRBJ2-6; D is unclear. The CDR3 has 15 residues. The germline V and J ends were trimmed by 3 bases and 2 bases, with 9 bases remaining between them. CDR1 and CDR2 from the germline V gene are SGHDT and YYEEEE. This chain's CDR3 is CASSSRGPGANVLTF. For the CDR3, the DNA is TGTGCCAGCAGCTCGCGTGGGCCTGGGGCCAACGTCCTGACTTTC.